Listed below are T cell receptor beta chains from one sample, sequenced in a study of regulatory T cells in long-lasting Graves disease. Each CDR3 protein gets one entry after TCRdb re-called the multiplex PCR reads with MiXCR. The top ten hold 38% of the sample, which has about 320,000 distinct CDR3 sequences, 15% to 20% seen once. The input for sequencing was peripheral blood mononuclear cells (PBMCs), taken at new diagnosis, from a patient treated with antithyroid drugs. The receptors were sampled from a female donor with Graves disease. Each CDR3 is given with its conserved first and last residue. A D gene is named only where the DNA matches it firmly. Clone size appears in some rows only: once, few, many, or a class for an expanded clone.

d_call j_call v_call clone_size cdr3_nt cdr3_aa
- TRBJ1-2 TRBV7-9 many TGTGCCAGCAGCTTAGGGTCCCCCACAGGGTATGCTGGCTACACCTTC CASSLGSPTGYAGYTF
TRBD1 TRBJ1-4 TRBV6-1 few TGTGCCAGCAGTGTGGACAGGGTTGGTGAAAAACTGTTTTTT CASSVDRVGEKLFF
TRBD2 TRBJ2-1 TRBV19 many TGTGCCAGTAGTATTGGTAGCGGGAGGCCCGATTACAATGAGCAGTTCTTC CASSIGSGRPDYNEQFF
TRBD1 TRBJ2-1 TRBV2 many TGTGCCAGCAGGGGACAGGGGAACAATGAGCAGTTCTTC CASRGQGNNEQFF
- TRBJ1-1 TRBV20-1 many TGCAGTGCTAGAGATGCGGGGTCCCCTGAAGCTTTCTTT CSARDAGSPEAFF
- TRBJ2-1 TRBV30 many TGTGCCTGGACCCGAGGAACTAGCCATGAGCAGTTCTTC CAWTRGTSHEQFF
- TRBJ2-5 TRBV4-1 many TGCGCCAGCAGCCAAGCGATGTGGGGTGAAGAGACCCAGTACTTC CASSQAMWGEETQYF
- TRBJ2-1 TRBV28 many TGTGCCAGCAGTAAGCGTACAATGAGCTCCTACAATGAGCAGTTCTTC CASSKRTMSSYNEQFF
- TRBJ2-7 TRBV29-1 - TGCAGCGTTGAAGTGCAGGGGAGGCACGAGCAGTACTTC CSVEVQGRHEQYF
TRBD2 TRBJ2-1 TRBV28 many TGTGCCAGCAGTTTAATGTGGGAGGGCCCCGATGAGCAGTTCTTC CASSLMWEGPDEQFF
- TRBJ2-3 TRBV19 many TGTGCCACCTTGGTTGGGGATACGCAGTATTTT CATLVGDTQYF
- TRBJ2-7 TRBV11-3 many TGTGCCAGCAGCGGCTGGGGCCTCTCCTACGAGCAGTACTTC CASSGWGLSYEQYF
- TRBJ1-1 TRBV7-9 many TGTGCCAGCAGCTCGGGTATCACTGAAGCTTTCTTT CASSSGITEAFF
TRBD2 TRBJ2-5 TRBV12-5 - TGTGCTAGTGGGGAGGGACTAGCGTTAGCCCAGTACTTC CASGEGLALAQYF
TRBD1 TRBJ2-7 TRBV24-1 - TGTGCCACCAGTGAATCCGGGACAGGGGGCTACGAGCAGTACTTC CATSESGTGGYEQYF
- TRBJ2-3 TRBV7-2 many TGTGCCAGCAGCTCGCCGACTAGGACTAGCACAGATACGCAGTATTTT CASSSPTRTSTDTQYF
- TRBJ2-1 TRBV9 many TGTGCCAGCAGCGTACGAGGAGGAAATGAGCAGTTCTTC CASSVRGGNEQFF
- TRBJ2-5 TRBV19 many TGTGCCAGTAGTATTCTCGGAACCGGATCGTACCAAGAGACCCAGTACTTC CASSILGTGSYQETQYF
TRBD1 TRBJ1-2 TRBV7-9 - TGTGCCAGCAGCTTCACAGGGGATGGCTACACCTTC CASSFTGDGYTF
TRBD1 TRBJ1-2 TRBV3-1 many TGTGCCAGCAGCCAAGATCTCAGGACAGGGGACTACACCTTC CASSQDLRTGDYTF
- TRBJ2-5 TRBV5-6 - TGTGCCAGCAGCTCAGGAGCGACCCAGTACTTC CASSSGATQYF
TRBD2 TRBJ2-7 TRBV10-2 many TGCGCCAGCAGACTAGCGGCGGAGATGTGGGAGCAGTACTTC CASRLAAEMWEQYF
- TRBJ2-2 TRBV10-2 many TGCGCCAGCAGGGTTGACACCGGGGAGCTGTTTTTT CASRVDTGELFF
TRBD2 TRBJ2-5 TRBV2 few TGTGCCAGCAGTAGGGGCCTAGCGGGAGGAGAGACCCAGTACTTC CASSRGLAGGETQYF
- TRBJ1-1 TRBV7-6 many TGTGCCAGCAGCGTAGGGCACGGTGCGCACACTGAAGCTTTCTTT CASSVGHGAHTEAFF
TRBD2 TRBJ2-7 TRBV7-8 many TGTGCCAGCAGCTTACGGCCTAGCGGGAGTGGCAAGCAGTACTTC CASSLRPSGSGKQYF
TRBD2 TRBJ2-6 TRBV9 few TGTGCCAGCAGCGCGGGACCAGCGGGAGAGAGAGGGGCCAACGTCCTGACTTTC CASSAGPAGERGANVLTF
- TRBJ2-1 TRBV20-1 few TGCAGTGCCATCCCGTGGAGGCGTAACTACAATGAGCAGTTCTTC CSAIPWRRNYNEQFF
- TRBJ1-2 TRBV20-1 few TGCAGTGCTAGAGACAATGTAGGGTCTTGGGGCTACACCTTC CSARDNVGSWGYTF
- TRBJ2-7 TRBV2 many TGTGCCAGCAGTGACGGGTCAGGGCACTACGAGCAGTACTTC CASSDGSGHYEQYF
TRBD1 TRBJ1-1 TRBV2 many TGTGCCAGCAATCGAAAGTCGGGGACAGGGGGTGTACTGAACACTGAAGCTTTCTTT CASNRKSGTGGVLNTEAFF
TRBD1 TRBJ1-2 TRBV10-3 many TGTGCCATCAATTCCGACAGGGAAGGAGATGGCTACACCTTC CAINSDREGDGYTF
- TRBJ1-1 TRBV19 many TGTGCCAGTTCTAAGTTTTTGAGGGACACTGAAGCTTTCTTT CASSKFLRDTEAFF
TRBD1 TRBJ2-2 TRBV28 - TGTGCCAGCAGGCTAGGTGGGACAGGGAACACCGGGGAGCTGTTTTTT CASRLGGTGNTGELFF
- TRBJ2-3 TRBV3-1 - TGTGCCAGCAGCCAAGGGGATAGGGATACGCAGTATTTT CASSQGDRDTQYF
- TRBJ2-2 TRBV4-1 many TGCGCCAGCAGCTACTCATCCGGGAAGCTGTTTTTT CASSYSSGKLFF
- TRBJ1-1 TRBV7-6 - TGTGCCAGCAGCCGGGACTCCGGGATGAACACTGAAGCTTTCTTT CASSRDSGMNTEAFF